The present TCR beta chain was sequenced within a study of post-analysis software for immune sequencing data. Study-wide points: TRBV5-6, TRBV5-1 and TRBV20-1 belonged to a set of roughly 5 TRBV segments that were more frequent in patients than controls. Controls showed significantly higher normalized Chao1 diversity than did multiple sclerosis patients.

In the case of this clonotype: The antigen is unknown.

Germline trimming cut 0 bases from V and 1 base from J; bases unmatched to any gene: 5. The CDR3 spans 16 residues. CDR1 is DFQATT and CDR2 is SNEGSKA in the germline V gene (reference sequence). Incorporated into the TCR beta cDNA libraries were unique molecular identifiers, which served to reduce PCR and sequencing biases. One entry per CDR3 protein, called by TCRdb with MiXCR from the PCR reads. The data show more than 450,000 distinct CDR3 sequences, about 40% seen once. The sequenced material came from blood. The TCR was taken from a girl under 18 with multiple sclerosis. This rearrangement joins TRBV20-1 to TRBJ2-3; 9 bases match TRBD2. The CDR3, as DNA: TGCAGTGCTAGAGATGAGCGGGGGGACGGCACAGATACGCAGTATTTT. Its protein is CSARDERGDGTDTQYF.